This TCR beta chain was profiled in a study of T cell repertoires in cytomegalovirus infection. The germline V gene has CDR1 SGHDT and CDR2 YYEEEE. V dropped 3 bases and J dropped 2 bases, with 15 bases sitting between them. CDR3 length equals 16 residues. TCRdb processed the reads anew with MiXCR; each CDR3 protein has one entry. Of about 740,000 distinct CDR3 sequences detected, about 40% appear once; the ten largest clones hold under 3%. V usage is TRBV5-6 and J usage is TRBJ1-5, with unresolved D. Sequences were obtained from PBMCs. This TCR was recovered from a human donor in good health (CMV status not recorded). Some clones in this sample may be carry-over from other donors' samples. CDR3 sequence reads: CASSWAGFDGNQPQHF. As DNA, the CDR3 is TGTGCCAGCAGCTGGGCTGGGTTTGACGGCAATCAGCCCCAGCATTTT.